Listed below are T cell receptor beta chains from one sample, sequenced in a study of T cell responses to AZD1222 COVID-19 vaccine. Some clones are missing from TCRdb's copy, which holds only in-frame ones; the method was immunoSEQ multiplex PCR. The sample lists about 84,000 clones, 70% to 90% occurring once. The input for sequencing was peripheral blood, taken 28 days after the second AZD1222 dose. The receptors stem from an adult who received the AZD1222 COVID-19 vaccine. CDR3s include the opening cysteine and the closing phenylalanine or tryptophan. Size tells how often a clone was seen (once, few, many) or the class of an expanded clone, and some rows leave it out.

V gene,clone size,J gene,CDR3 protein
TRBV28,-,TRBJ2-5,CASSDVGGRETQYF
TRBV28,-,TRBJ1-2,CASRGNYGYTF
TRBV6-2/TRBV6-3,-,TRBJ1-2,CASSYSLSSNYGYTF
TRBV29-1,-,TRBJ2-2,CSVRGQGNTGELFF
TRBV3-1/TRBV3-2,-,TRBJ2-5,CASRRTQETQYF
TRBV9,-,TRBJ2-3,CASSVEGRGTSIYTDTQYF
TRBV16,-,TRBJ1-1,CASNPDRGAEAFF
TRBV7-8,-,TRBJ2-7,CASSSALQGYEQYF
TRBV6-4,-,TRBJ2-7,CASSAPRWAPSHYKQYF
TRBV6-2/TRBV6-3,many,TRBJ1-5,CASSYSLGQPYQPQHF
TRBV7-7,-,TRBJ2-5,CASSLVLGPSTQYF
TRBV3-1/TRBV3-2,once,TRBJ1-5,CASSLIGQPQHF
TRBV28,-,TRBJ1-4,CASSPRGSERLLGEKLFF
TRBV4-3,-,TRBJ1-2,CASSQAEGQIYGYTF
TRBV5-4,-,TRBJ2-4,CASSLGAGEVKNIQYF
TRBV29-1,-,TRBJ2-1,CSAKETSGRFGDEQFF
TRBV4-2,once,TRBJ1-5,CASSQVRGGQPQHF
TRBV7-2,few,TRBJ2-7,CASSNPSGRAGEQYF
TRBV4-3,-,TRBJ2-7,CASSQEVPYEQYF
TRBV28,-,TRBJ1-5,CASSSSGQGHQPQHF
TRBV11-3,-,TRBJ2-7,CASSYGPRYEQYF
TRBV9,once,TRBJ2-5,CASSRGLAGETQYF
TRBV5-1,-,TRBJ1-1,CASSLGTGAAFF
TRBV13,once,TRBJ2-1,CASSARTSGNEQFF
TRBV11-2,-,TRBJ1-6,CASRTLRGSYNSPLHF
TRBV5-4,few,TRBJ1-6,CASSSDRSNSPLHF
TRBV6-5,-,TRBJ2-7,CASSYLGQSSEQYF
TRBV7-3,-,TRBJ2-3,CASSFTSGSTDTQYF
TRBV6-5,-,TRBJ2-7,CASSYGTSYEQYF
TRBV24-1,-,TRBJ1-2,CATSAEAGPYGYTF
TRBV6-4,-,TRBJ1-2,CASSDSWGKGGYTF
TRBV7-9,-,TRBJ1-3,CASSPRGPFRNTIYF
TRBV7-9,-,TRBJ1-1,CASSLDKGPMGTEAFF
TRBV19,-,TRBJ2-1,CASSEDTMGTSSYNEQFF
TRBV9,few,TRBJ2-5,CASSVSAIGETQYF
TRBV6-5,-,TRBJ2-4,CASRQPGQGARGYF
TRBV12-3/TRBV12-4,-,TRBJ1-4,CASTGSNEKLFF
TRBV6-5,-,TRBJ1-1,CASSYSMRGNTEAFF
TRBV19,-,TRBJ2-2,CATSRPTGELFF
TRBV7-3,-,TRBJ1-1,CASRSGSNTEAFF
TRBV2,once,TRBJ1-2,CASSEGGDGYTF
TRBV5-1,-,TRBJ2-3,CASSLLAGAVDTQYF
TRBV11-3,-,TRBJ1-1,CASSFNTEAFF
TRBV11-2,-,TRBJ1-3,CASSLGQGGGNTIYF
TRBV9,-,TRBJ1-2,CASSPGTENYGYTF
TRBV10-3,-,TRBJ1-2,CAISGSRDSPYGYTF
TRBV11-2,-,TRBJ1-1,CASSRVLTAPEAFF
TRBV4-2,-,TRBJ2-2,CASSLDAGGLEDGELFF
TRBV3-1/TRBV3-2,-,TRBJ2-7,CASSGGSGRFYEQYF
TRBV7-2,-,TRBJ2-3,CASNTYGSTDTQYF
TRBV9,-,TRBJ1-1,CASSVDGYMNTEAFF